The following is a TCR beta chain sequence with its context. The antigen remains unidentified. The J segment lost 10 bases and the V segment lost 4 bases, leaving 17 bases of the junction unmatched. Per germline, CDR1 MNHEY and CDR2 SMNVEV (reference sequence). This CDR3 region has 16 residues. The data derive from a study of blood T cells in healthy people across ages. Findings of the study overall: Naive and antigen-experienced cells were not separated, limiting conclusive comparison. Those diversity estimates obtained from one million T cells were thought to be underestimates. Versus aged donors, long-lived donors had higher diversity and more naive CD4+ cells.

A J-beta primer mix and a sample-barcoded 5' primer were used in a second PCR of roughly 6 to 12 cycles. TCRdb passed the 5' RACE reads through MiXCR, listing each CDR3 protein once. This table holds about 1.5 million distinct CDR3 sequences, approximately 43% found once. Healthy Caucasian individuals from Russia aged about 6 to 100 were enrolled as donors. The material sequenced was blood. The sequence came from a woman aged 18-29 years in good health. The V call is TRBV27, the J call TRBJ2-3; 7 bases agree with TRBD2. The CDR3 coding sequence is TGTGCCAGCAGTTCCCAAGGGCTAGCGGAGGCTTCTTCGCAGTATTTT. Translating gives CASSSQGLAEASSQYF.